Each of the 9 T cell receptor beta chains below was sequenced from the same sample in a study of identical twins. TCRdb called the 5' RACE reads again in MiXCR, with one record for every CDR3 protein. This table has around 1.7 million distinct CDR3 sequences, about 31% appearing once. The sequencing input was cord blood. The receptors come from a newborn girl in good health.

This clonotype occurred a few times. The chain uses TRBV20-1 and TRBJ2-5; 10 bases are shared with TRBD2. The CDR3 spans 13 residues. Germline V lookup: CDR1 DFQATT, CDR2 SNEGSKA (reference sequence). V lost 5 bases to trimming and J lost 2 bases; unmatched junction nucleotides: 2. The CDR3 DNA follows: TGCAGTGCTGATAGCGGGGGGCAAGAGACCCAGTACTTC. It yields the protein CSADSGGQETQYF.

The gene calls are TRBV19 and TRBJ2-7; D uncertain. V lost 0 bases to trimming and J lost 0 bases, with 9 bases between them. This CDR3 is 15 amino acids long. CDR1 and CDR2 from the germline V gene are LNHDA and SQIVND (reference sequence). CDR3: CASSIDLRGSYEQYF. CDR3 coding DNA: TGTGCCAGTAGTATAGATCTTCGAGGCTCCTACGAGCAGTACTTC.

The chain joins TRBV6-2 or TRBV6-3 to TRBJ2-3; D is possibly TRBD1 (5 bases). Trimming left V 7 bases short and J 7 bases short, with 18 bases between. The germline gives CDR1 MNHEY, CDR2 SVGEGT. CDR3 size: 14 residues. CDR3 sequence: CASTLGHPPNTQYF. CDR3 DNA sequence: TGTGCCAGCACTCTCGGACATCCTCCGAATACGCAGTATTTT.

In its sample, this clonotype was seen a few times. This chain uses TRBV28 with TRBJ1-2; 8 nucleotides align to TRBD1. V shed 1 base and J 8 bases; nucleotides not matched to a gene: 6. CDR1 is MDHEN and CDR2 is SYDVKM in the germline V gene. CDR3 length equals 14 residues. The CDR3 coding sequence is TGTGCCAGCAGTTTATCCGACAGGGGCTTCGGCTACACCTTC. Amino acid sequence: CASSLSDRGFGYTF.

This clonotype was detected only a few times. This sequence joins TRBV7-8 and TRBJ2-3; 10 positions match TRBD2. V gave up 2 bases and J gave up 3 bases; unmatched junction bases: 8. Germline CDR1 is SGHVS and CDR2 is FQNEAQ. The CDR3 consists of 17 residues. CDR3 nucleotides: TGTGCCAGCAGCTTAAGGGCTAGCGGGAGTCCAACAGATACGCAGTATTTT. Protein product: CASSLRASGSPTDTQYF.

The table lists this clonotype with a few counts. The CDR3 nucleotides are TGTGCCAGCAGCCAAGATCAAGCGGGGGGGCGAGATACGCAGTATTTT. This codes for CASSQDQAGGRDTQYF. J is TRBJ2-3 and V is TRBV4-2; TRBD2 matches 10 bases. Germline V CDR1 and CDR2: LGHNA, YNFKEQ. Trimming at V came to 0 bases and at J to 5 bases, leaving 5 bases not matched to a gene. This CDR3 is 16 amino acids long.

This clonotype was seen only a few times. This chain connects TRBV4-1 to TRBJ2-3; the D is unclear. Germline-derived CDR1 and CDR2 are MGHRA and YSYEKL. The CDR3 loop spans 14 amino acids. Trimming cost V 2 bases and J 7 bases, with 13 bases left between them. The CDR3 loop is CASSQLRTAYTQYF. In nucleotides, the CDR3 is TGCGCCAGCAGCCAACTCAGGACCGCTTATACGCAGTATTTT.

This clonotype occurred a few times. The chain is built from TRBV20-1 and TRBJ1-5; D gene unclear. V dropped 1 base and J dropped 3 bases, with 7 bases sitting between them. This CDR3 contains 13 residues. The germline V gene has CDR1 DFQATT and CDR2 SNEGSKA (reference sequence). The CDR3 sequence is CSARATINQPQHF. CDR3 in DNA: TGCAGTGCTAGAGCCACTATCAATCAGCCCCAGCATTTT.

The V and J genes are TRBV5-1 and TRBJ1-1; possible D gene TRBD1, 5 bases. Trimming took 1 base from V and 1 from J, leaving 14 bases between them. The CDR3 runs to 16 residues. The germline gives CDR1 SGHRS, CDR2 YFSETQ. The CDR3 nucleotides read TGCGCCAGCAGCTTGAGTTCGGGACGTAAGAACACTGAAGCTTTCTTT. This translates into CASSLSSGRKNTEAFF.